This T cell receptor (beta chain) was captured by sequencing in a study of blood T cells in healthy people across ages. A second PCR of roughly 7 to 11 cycles used a sample-barcoded 5' primer and a J-beta primer mix. All cDNA molecules were each tagged by a template-switch adaptor with 12 random nucleotides. Each CDR3 protein is one row after TCRdb ran MiXCR on the 5' RACE reads. The table lists some 370,000 distinct CDR3 sequences, over 45% of them singletons. Russia was home to the donors, healthy Caucasian individuals aged about 6 to 100. Trimming at V came to 4 bases and at J to 5 bases, leaving 15 bases not matched to a gene. CDR1 is DFQATT and CDR2 is SNEGSKA in the germline V gene (reference sequence). This CDR3 spans 16 amino acids.

The specimen was blood. The chain employs TRBV20-1 and TRBJ2-5, with 8 bases identical to TRBD1. The origin of this receptor is a man aged 60 to 69 in good health. The CDR3: CSAKSGTGILGETQYF. DNA for the CDR3: TGCAGTGCTAAGTCCGGGACAGGCATCCTTGGGGAGACCCAGTACTTC.